The rows below give T cell receptor beta chains drawn from one sample of a study of blood T cells in healthy people across ages. MiXCR, run by TCRdb on the 5' RACE reads, gives a single entry per CDR3 protein. The data hold roughly 1.6 million distinct CDR3 sequences, with about 35% observed a single time. Specimen: blood. The receptors originated from a woman aged 25 to 45 in good health. CDR3s include the opening cysteine and the closing phenylalanine or tryptophan. Each record gives: V gene, J gene, clone size, D gene, CDR3 DNA, CDR3 protein. D genes are given only for firm matches. Rows give clone size only sometimes, using once, few, many, or a class for an expanded clone.

V: TRBV18
J: TRBJ2-5
size: NA
D: NA
DNA: TGTGCCAACTCATCCACTGCAGTTGGTGAGCAGTACTTC
CDR3: CANSSTAVGEQYF

V: TRBV5-4
J: TRBJ2-1
size: NA
D: TRBD2
DNA: TGTGCCAGCTCCGGAATAGCGGGGACAATGAACTCCTACAATGAGCAGTTCTTC
CDR3: CASSGIAGTMNSYNEQFF

V: TRBV6-1
J: TRBJ2-1
size: NA
D: NA
DNA: TGTGCCAGCAGGGGGTTTTCCGGGATTGAGCAGTTCTTC
CDR3: CASRGFSGIEQFF

V: TRBV29-1
J: TRBJ2-1
size: many
D: NA
DNA: TGCAGCGTTGAAGAGTGGGCTAGCAGATACAATGAGCAGTTCTTC
CDR3: CSVEEWASRYNEQFF

V: TRBV5-1
J: TRBJ1-2
size: few
D: NA
DNA: TGCGCCAGCAGCCCAACGCTAGACACCGCCGGGGGCTACACCTTC
CDR3: CASSPTLDTAGGYTF

V: TRBV12-3/TRBV12-4
J: TRBJ2-3
size: many
D: TRBD2
DNA: TGTGCCAGCAGTTTGCGGGCCTCGGGAGGAGATACGCAGTATTTT
CDR3: CASSLRASGGDTQYF

V: TRBV5-5
J: TRBJ2-3
size: NA
D: TRBD2
DNA: TGTGCCAGCAGCTTGGGTAGCGGGTCTAGCACAGATACGCAGTATTTT
CDR3: CASSLGSGSSTDTQYF

V: TRBV6-6
J: TRBJ2-1
size: NA
D: NA
DNA: TGTGCCAGCAGTTACCCCAGGGACATAGGCTCCTACAATGAGCAGTTCTTC
CDR3: CASSYPRDIGSYNEQFF

V: TRBV9
J: TRBJ2-5
size: few
D: TRBD2
DNA: TGTGCCAGCAGCGTAGGGACTAGCGGGGTGGAGACCCAGTACTTC
CDR3: CASSVGTSGVETQYF

V: TRBV29-1
J: TRBJ1-2
size: NA
D: NA
DNA: TGCAGCGTTGAACCCCCGGGACACGGAAACTATGGCTACACCTTC
CDR3: CSVEPPGHGNYGYTF

V: TRBV24-1
J: TRBJ2-3
size: NA
D: NA
DNA: TGTGCCACCAGTGTTCCGGCAGATACGCAGTATTTT
CDR3: CATSVPADTQYF

V: TRBV28
J: TRBJ2-2
size: NA
D: NA
DNA: TGTGCCAGCAGTACCTACAGGGTAACGAACACCGGGGAGCTGTTTTTT
CDR3: CASSTYRVTNTGELFF

V: TRBV7-9
J: TRBJ2-1
size: NA
D: NA
DNA: TGTGCCAGCATCTATTGGCCGGGCTTAGGCAATGAGCAGTTCTTC
CDR3: CASIYWPGLGNEQFF

V: TRBV15
J: TRBJ2-7
size: NA
D: NA
DNA: TGTGCCACCAGCCCAAACGGCCTCACAGTGGACTACGAGCAGTACTTC
CDR3: CATSPNGLTVDYEQYF

V: TRBV13
J: TRBJ1-2
size: few
D: TRBD1
DNA: TGTGCCAGCAGCGCGGGGACAGGGGGCTTTGGCTACACCTTC
CDR3: CASSAGTGGFGYTF

V: TRBV20-1
J: TRBJ1-2
size: NA
D: NA
DNA: TGCAGTGCTACCCGTGGGGGAGGATCTTATGGCTACACCTTC
CDR3: CSATRGGGSYGYTF

V: TRBV27
J: TRBJ2-1
size: few
D: TRBD1
DNA: TGTGCCAGCAGTTTATACGGACAGGGACGCGGAAAGCAGTTCTTC
CDR3: CASSLYGQGRGKQFF

V: TRBV12-3/TRBV12-4
J: TRBJ2-7
size: few
D: NA
DNA: TGTGCCAGCAGTCACTACAGAACAGGATACGAGCAGTACTTC
CDR3: CASSHYRTGYEQYF

V: TRBV4-1
J: TRBJ1-2
size: few
D: TRBD1
DNA: TGCGCCAGCAGCCCACGTGGACAGGGGGCCGGTTATGGCTACACCTTC
CDR3: CASSPRGQGAGYGYTF

V: TRBV20-1
J: TRBJ2-5
size: NA
D: TRBD2
DNA: TGCAATGCTAGAGATCAACTAGCGAGGTCAGAGACCCAGTACTTC
CDR3: CNARDQLARSETQYF

V: TRBV7-2
J: TRBJ2-3
size: few
D: TRBD2
DNA: TGTGCCAGCAGCTTAGGGTTAGCGGGGAGTATGACAGATACGCAGTATTTT
CDR3: CASSLGLAGSMTDTQYF

V: TRBV27
J: TRBJ2-3
size: NA
D: NA
DNA: TGTGCCAGCAGTTTATATCCAGGGATTGGGGCAGATACGCAGTATTTT
CDR3: CASSLYPGIGADTQYF

V: TRBV11-2
J: TRBJ2-3
size: NA
D: TRBD2
DNA: TGTGCCAGCAGCGGAGGGGCAGCGGGAGCTGATCATACGCAGTATTTT
CDR3: CASSGGAAGADHTQYF

V: TRBV19
J: TRBJ2-3
size: NA
D: TRBD1
DNA: TGTGCCAGTAGCCGGGGGACAGGGGGCTTTGATACGCAGTATTTT
CDR3: CASSRGTGGFDTQYF

V: TRBV6-1
J: TRBJ2-1
size: once
D: NA
DNA: TGTGCCAGCAGTGAAGCCCTCTTCAATGAGCAGTTCTTC
CDR3: CASSEALFNEQFF

V: TRBV4-1
J: TRBJ2-1
size: few
D: NA
DNA: TGCGCCAGCAGCCAACGGACTCAGCTTACCCACAATGAGCAGTTCTTC
CDR3: CASSQRTQLTHNEQFF

V: TRBV7-6
J: TRBJ2-3
size: NA
D: NA
DNA: TGTGCCAGCAGCCAGAAATTTAGCACAGATACGCAGTATTTT
CDR3: CASSQKFSTDTQYF

V: TRBV4-1
J: TRBJ2-5
size: many
D: NA
DNA: TGCGCCAGCAGCCAAGGGACAGCGGAGACCCAGTACTTC
CDR3: CASSQGTAETQYF

V: TRBV20-1
J: TRBJ2-7
size: NA
D: TRBD2
DNA: TGCAGTGCGGAACCGGGACTAGGGACCTACGAGCAGTACTTC
CDR3: CSAEPGLGTYEQYF

V: TRBV9
J: TRBJ2-3
size: many
D: NA
DNA: TGTGCCAGCAGCGTCCCGGGGCGAGATACGCAGTATTTT
CDR3: CASSVPGRDTQYF

V: TRBV29-1
J: TRBJ2-3
size: many
D: NA
DNA: TGCAGCGCAGTACAGAGTCTGGGCACAGATACGCAGTATTTT
CDR3: CSAVQSLGTDTQYF

V: TRBV15
J: TRBJ2-7
size: NA
D: NA
DNA: TGTGCCACCAGCACCGATCACAGGGCGGACGAGCAGTACTTC
CDR3: CATSTDHRADEQYF

V: TRBV29-1
J: TRBJ2-4
size: many
D: TRBD1
DNA: TGCAGCGTTGAGGACAGGGTTGTCAAAAACATTCAGTACTTC
CDR3: CSVEDRVVKNIQYF

V: TRBV27
J: TRBJ2-7
size: few
D: NA
DNA: TGTGCCAGCAGTTTATCGGGCGCAGGAACCTACGAGCAGTACTTC
CDR3: CASSLSGAGTYEQYF

V: TRBV20-1
J: TRBJ2-5
size: NA
D: NA
DNA: TGCAGTGCAATAAAGAGACAGGTACATCAAGAGACCCAGTACTTC
CDR3: CSAIKRQVHQETQYF